Following are 7 T cell receptor beta chains from one sample sequenced in a study of shared clonotypes between healthy human individuals. The method was immunoSEQ multiplex PCR; TCRdb's version includes in-frame clones alone and lacks a portion of them. The sample records millions of clones, roughly 93% being singletons. The sample was naive CD4+ T cells from PBMCs. Subset given: CD45RA+ positively selected. The receptors stem from a man aged 18 to 30 in good health. Some clones in this sample may be carry-over from other donors' samples.

V is TRBV7-3 and J is TRBJ2-6; 7 bases align to TRBD1. The germline CDR1 and CDR2 sequences are SGHTA and FQGTGA. With 4 bases clipped from V and 4 bases from J, the junction kept 10 bases outside the gene matches. CDR3 length: 17 amino acids. CDR3 sequence reads: CASSYLNTGVGANVLTF. The CDR3 DNA is TGTGCCAGCAGCTACTTGAATACAGGGGTCGGGGCCAACGTCCTGACTTTC. The full variable domain, with the rest looked up from reference TRBV7-3 and TRBJ2-6, is GAGVSQTPSNKVTEKGKYVELRCDPISGHTALYWYRQSLGQGPEFLIYFQGTGAADDSGLPNDRFFAVRPEGSVSTLKIQRTERGDSAVYLCASSYLNTGVGANVLTFGAGSRLTVL.

V usage is TRBV28 and J usage is TRBJ1-2, with D unclear. The CDR3 consists of 11 residues. In germline, CDR1 is MDHEN, CDR2 SYDVKM. V was cut by 8 bases and J by 13 bases, with 17 bases left in between. The CDR3 sequence: CASETRAQATF. The CDR3 bases are TGTGCCAGCGAGACTCGGGCCCAGGCCACCTTC.

The chain employs TRBV19 and TRBJ2-1; D might be TRBD2 (5 bases). V was shortened by 5 bases and J by 3 bases, with 11 bases between the two germline ends. The CDR3 extends over 14 amino acids. Per the germline V gene, CDR1 is LNHDA and CDR2 is SQIVND (reference sequence). CDR3 DNA sequence: TGTGCCAGTAGTCTCCAACTAGTCTACAATGAGCAGTTCTTC. Protein: CASSLQLVYNEQFF.

Points on this clone: The same CDR3 is also encoded by other DNA sequences in this sample. V is TRBV5-1 and J is TRBJ1-5; D not resolved. CDR3 length: 14 residues. The germline gives CDR1 SGHRS, CDR2 YFSETQ. Trimming stripped 0 bases from V and 3 bases from J, with 7 bases between. This CDR3 reads CASSLGQNNQPQHF. CDR3 sequence (DNA): TGCGCCAGCAGCTTGGGCCAGAACAATCAGCCCCAGCATTTT.

The gene calls are TRBV28 and TRBJ2-1; maybe TRBD2 (6 bases). The CDR3 has 17 residues. Germline CDR1 is MDHEN and CDR2 is SYDVKM. The V and J ends lost 7 bases and 3 bases respectively, with 22 bases between them. The CDR3 DNA is TGTGCCAGCATTTCGGGAGAGGCCCACAGCCGCTACAATGAGCAGTTCTTC. Translated, it gives CASISGEAHSRYNEQFF.

V is TRBV10-3 and J is TRBJ1-5, with D possibly being TRBD1 (6 bases). Per the germline V gene, CDR1 is ENHRY and CDR2 is SYGVKD. V was clipped by 9 bases and J by 3 bases, with 12 bases between them. CDR3 size: 13 residues. Written as DNA, the CDR3 is TGTGCCATTCACCGGGACATCAATCAGCCCCAGCATTTT. It codes for CAIHRDINQPQHF.

CDR3 nucleotides: TGTGCCAGCAGCTTAAACAGGGCCCTGTACGAGCAGTACTTC. It codes for CASSLNRALYEQYF. This chain links TRBV11-2 with TRBJ2-7, with D maybe TRBD1 (6 bases). V lost 2 bases and J lost 4, with 12 bases in between. This CDR3 contains 14 residues. CDR1 is SGHAT, CDR2 FQNNGV, per germline.